These 3 T cell receptor beta chains originate from one sample sequenced in a study of T cell responses to AZD1222 COVID-19 vaccine. TCRdb's copy holds only in-frame clones and misses some; the assay was immunoSEQ multiplex PCR. Counted here are 100,000 to 150,000 clones, roughly 93% occurring once; the ten biggest clones make up more than 1%. Sequencing was performed on peripheral blood, taken 28 days after the second AZD1222 dose. Receptor source: an adult who received the AZD1222 COVID-19 vaccine.

This chain connects TRBV5-1 to TRBJ2-5, with 13 bases fitting TRBD2. The V and J ends lost 4 bases and 5 bases, in that order; junction bases with no gene match: 11. The germline gives CDR1 SGHRS, CDR2 YFSETQ. The CDR3 length is 17 residues. The DNA for the CDR3 is TGCGCCAGCAGCCAATCGAGGACTAGCGGGAGCGTTGAGACCCAGTACTTC. Its translation is CASSQSRTSGSVETQYF.

This chain joins TRBV6-5 and TRBJ1-1; D is possibly TRBD1 (6 bases). Germline loops: CDR1 MNHEY, CDR2 SVGAGI. V lost 6 bases, J lost 0 bases, and 11 bases lay in between. The CDR3 spans 14 residues. CDR3 region: CASRAGAMNTEAFF. The CDR3, as DNA: TGTGCCAGCAGGGCAGGGGCAATGAACACTGAAGCTTTCTTT.

This rearrangement joins TRBV28 to TRBJ1-2, with 11 bases matching TRBD1. Trimming removed 6 bases from V and 4 bases from J; junction bases left unmatched: 13. This CDR3 contains 17 residues. The germline V gene has CDR1 MDHEN and CDR2 SYDVKM. The CDR3 sequence is CASRRTGGVHGGYGYTF. The CDR3 nucleotides read TGTGCCAGCAGGAGGACAGGGGGCGTCCATGGAGGCTATGGCTACACCTTC.